These 24 T cell receptor beta chains were sequenced from one sample in a study of blood T cell repertoires in COVID-19. The table came from immunoSEQ multiplex PCR; TCRdb's copy has only in-frame clones and leaves some out. The sample includes 150,000 to 200,000 clones, roughly three quarters of them seen just once. Sequencing used peripheral blood. Every receptor here comes from a woman aged 40-49 years with COVID-19, enrolled during active disease.

This clone has just one count. CDR3 DNA sequence: TGTGCCAGCAGCCTACAGGGAAACTATGGCTACACCTTC. Translating it yields CASSLQGNYGYTF. The genes are TRBV7-2 and TRBJ1-2, with a tentative D call TRBD1 (6 bases). In germline, CDR1 is SGHTA, CDR2 FQGNSA. Trimming pared 5 bases from V and 2 bases from J, leaving 9 bases between. This CDR3 region has 13 residues.

This clone was observed a handful of times. The chain joins TRBV30 to TRBJ2-2, with 7 bases lining up with TRBD1. V gave up 2 bases and J gave up 7 bases; unmatched junction bases: 10. CDR3 length: 15 amino acids. Germline V gene lookup returns CDR1 GTSNPN and CDR2 SVGIG (reference sequence). CDR3 coding DNA: TGTGCCTGGAGTCCTCCGACAGGGTCCTACGGGGAGCTGTTTTTT. Protein product: CAWSPPTGSYGELFF.

This clone was recorded a few times. The chain joins TRBV27 to TRBJ2-2; 9 positions match TRBD2. The CDR3 length is 14 residues. CDR1 MNHEY and CDR2 SMNVEV come from the germline V gene (reference sequence). With V trimmed by 7 bases and J by 3 bases, 3 bases remained unmatched. The CDR3 spells CASTIAGDTGELFF. Written as DNA, the CDR3 is TGTGCCAGCACGATAGCGGGAGACACCGGGGAGCTGTTTTTT.

This clone has a count of ten or more. The genes are TRBV11-2 and TRBJ2-3, with no clear D. V was pared by 3 bases and J by 6 bases, with 10 bases between. This CDR3 spans 13 amino acids. Looked up from germline, CDR1 is SGHAT and CDR2 is FQNNGV. CDR3 coding DNA: TGTGCCAGCAGCTTGATGAACTCGGATACGCAGTATTTT. Its protein is CASSLMNSDTQYF.

This chain joins TRBV27 and TRBJ2-3, with D hard to call. Germline values: CDR1 MNHEY, CDR2 SMNVEV (reference sequence). The V end lost 3 bases, the J end lost 2 bases, and 9 bases lay between the germline ends. The CDR3 runs to 14 residues. This CDR3 reads CASSLWQNTDTQYF. The CDR3 region has the DNA TGTGCCAGCAGTTTGTGGCAGAACACAGATACGCAGTATTTT.

The chain is built from TRBV5-6 and TRBJ1-6; D not certain. Trimming stripped 0 bases from V and 0 bases from J, with 7 bases between. There are 16 residues in the CDR3. Germline V gene data show CDR1 as SGHDT and CDR2 as YYEEEE. This chain's CDR3 is CASSLGQGSYNSPLHF. CDR3 DNA: TGTGCCAGCAGCTTGGGACAAGGCTCCTATAATTCACCCCTCCACTTT.

The table lists this clone with a count of one. The chain is built from TRBV5-1 and TRBJ2-3; 12 bases fit TRBD2. Trimming removed 0 bases from V and 4 bases from J; junction bases left unmatched: 3. Germline V gene data show CDR1 as SGHRS and CDR2 as YFSETQ. The CDR3 is 16 amino acids. The DNA of the CDR3 is TGCGCCAGCAGCTTGGCGACTAGCGGGGGCGCAGATACGCAGTATTTT. It translates to CASSLATSGGADTQYF.

The CDR3 DNA follows: TGTGCCAGCAGTTGGACTAGCGGGGGGTACAATGAGCAGTTCTTC. Translated: CASSWTSGGYNEQFF. The chain combines TRBV6-5 with TRBJ2-1; TRBD2 agrees at 14 bases. Germline loops: CDR1 MNHEY, CDR2 SVGAGI. The V segment lost 4 bases and the J segment 4 bases; nucleotides outside the gene matches: 0. This CDR3 region has 15 residues.

This sequence joins TRBV3-1 (or the pseudogene TRBV3-2) and TRBJ2-7; tentatively, D is TRBD1 (6 bases). Between the trimmed V and J ends, which lost 3 bases and 2 bases, there was a span of 14 bases. This CDR3 is built from 15 residues. Germline V gene data show CDR1 as LGHDT and CDR2 as YNNKEL (reference sequence). The CDR3 spells CASSQIPQGTYEQYF. The DNA of the CDR3 is TGTGCCAGCAGCCAGATACCACAGGGCACCTACGAGCAGTACTTC.

The genes are TRBV5-4 and TRBJ2-3, with D possibly TRBD2 on 6 matching bases. The germline V gene has CDR1 SGHNT and CDR2 YYREEE (reference sequence). The germline V and J ends were trimmed by 6 bases and 5 bases, with 13 bases remaining between them. CDR3 length equals 13 residues. This CDR3 is CASTPVGGDTQYF. DNA for the CDR3: TGTGCCAGCACTCCCGTCGGGGGAGATACGCAGTATTTT.

V and J are TRBV6-6 and TRBJ1-2; D uncertain. The CDR3 runs 15 residues. CDR1 MNHNY and CDR2 SVGAGI come from the germline V gene (reference sequence). V lost 6 bases and J 0 bases, leaving 14 bases between the germline ends. The CDR3 protein is CASSSAQRTNYGYTF. The CDR3 coding sequence is TGTGCCAGCAGCTCCGCACAGCGGACTAACTATGGCTACACCTTC.

The rearrangement links TRBV6-5 to TRBJ2-3; 7 bases are a match to TRBD1. CDR1 is MNHEY, CDR2 SVGAGI, per germline. J lost 1 base, V lost 2 bases, and 3 bases had no gene match. CDR3 length: 15 residues. CDR3 protein: CASSYHGQGTDTQYF. The CDR3 nucleotides read TGTGCCAGCAGTTACCACGGACAGGGCACAGATACGCAGTATTTT.

This sequence joins TRBV18 and TRBJ1-1, with a possible D match to TRBD1 (5 bases). Germline V gene lookup returns CDR1 KGHSH and CDR2 LQKENI. The CDR3 covers 15 residues. V was cut by 3 bases and J by 0 bases, with 11 bases left in between. The CDR3 nucleotides read TGTGCCAGCTCACCGCGACAGATAGTGAACACTGAAGCTTTCTTT. It codes for CASSPRQIVNTEAFF. The complete variable domain, with remaining parts taken from reference TRBV18 and TRBJ1-1, reads NAGVMQNPRHLVRRRGQEARLRCSPMKGHSHVYWYRQLPEEGLKFMVYLQKENIIDESGMPKERFSAEFPKEGPSILRIQQVVRGDSAAYFCASSPRQIVNTEAFFGQGTRLTVV.

The V call is TRBV27, the J call TRBJ1-2, with D maybe TRBD1 (5 bases). Trimming left V 2 bases short and J 5 bases short, with 18 bases between. Germline V gene lookup returns CDR1 MNHEY and CDR2 SMNVEV (reference sequence). This CDR3 is 16 amino acids long. This CDR3 reads CASSLSGGGGMYGYTF. The CDR3, as DNA: TGTGCCAGCAGTTTAAGCGGAGGTGGGGGGATGTATGGCTACACCTTC.

This rearrangement joins TRBV30 to TRBJ2-7; TRBD2 is a possible D gene (5 bases). Trimming took 2 bases from V and 3 from J, leaving 14 bases between them. Germline loops: CDR1 GTSNPN, CDR2 SVGIG (reference sequence). The CDR3 totals 14 residues. CDR3 in DNA: TGTGCCTGGAGTCCCCCCCCGGGGATCTACGAGCAGTACTTC. Translation gives CAWSPPPGIYEQYF. Combining the CDR3 with reference TRBV30 and TRBJ2-7 gives the whole variable domain SQTIHQWPATLVQPVGSPLSLECTVEGTSNPNLYWYRQAAGRGLQLLFYSVGIGQISSEVPQNLSASRPQDRQFILSSKKLLLSDSGFYLCAWSPPPGIYEQYFGPGTRLTVT.

The V call is TRBV5-1, the J call TRBJ1-4; TRBD1 is a possible D gene (6 bases). With 5 bases removed from V and 10 bases from J, the gap between germline ends came to 21 bases. From germline, CDR1 is SGHRS and CDR2 YFSETQ. This CDR3 is built from 15 residues. The CDR3 sequence is CASRSEQGVKGKLFF. In nucleotides, the CDR3 is TGCGCCAGCAGGTCAGAACAGGGAGTAAAAGGAAAACTGTTTTTT.

V is TRBV6-5 and J is TRBJ1-1; weak D call: TRBD1 (6 bases). CDR3 length: 13 amino acids. V was pared by 8 bases and J by 5 bases, with 15 bases between. Germline values: CDR1 MNHEY, CDR2 SVGAGI. CDR3 residues: CASLGQLGTEAFF. The CDR3 nucleotides are TGTGCCAGCCTCGGACAGTTAGGGACTGAAGCTTTCTTT.

The chain is built from TRBV3-1 (or the pseudogene TRBV3-2) and TRBJ1-6, with 9 positions matching TRBD1. CDR1 is LGHDT, CDR2 YNNKEL, per germline (reference sequence). The CDR3 has 17 residues. Trimming cost V 4 bases and J 1 base; bases outside gene matches: 5. The CDR3 loop is CASSPGTGMSYNSPLHF. The CDR3 DNA sequence: TGTGCCAGCAGCCCCGGGACAGGGATGTCCTATAATTCACCCCTCCACTTT.

The table lists this clone with a count of one. At one boundary the junction diverges from the germline segment, which might be a read error. The chain combines TRBV2 with TRBJ2-5; 9 bases fit TRBD1. The CDR3 has 13 amino acids. Germline CDR1 is SNHLY and CDR2 is FYNNEI. The CDR3 protein is CASSELVWDRENF. CDR3 nucleotides: TGTGCCAGCAGTGAATTGGTTTGGGACAGGGAGAACTTC.

This chain connects TRBV5-1 to TRBJ1-5; D might be TRBD1 (5 bases). V was cut by 0 bases and J by 2 bases, with 9 bases left in between. Germline assignment: CDR1 SGHRS and CDR2 YFSETQ. The CDR3 is 15 residues long. The CDR3 nucleotides are TGCGCCAGCAGCTTGGGAGGGGAGGGCAATCAGCCCCAGCATTTT. The encoded protein is CASSLGGEGNQPQHF.

The V gene is TRBV11-2, the J gene TRBJ1-6; 9 bases align to TRBD1. V shed 5 bases, J shed 8 bases, and the junction held 7 bases outside the gene matches. Germline V gene data show CDR1 as SGHAT and CDR2 as FQNNGV. This CDR3 has 15 amino acids. CDR3 in amino acids: CASSGGTGNHSPLHF. The CDR3, as DNA: TGTGCCAGCAGCGGGGGGACAGGGAATCATTCACCCCTCCACTTT.

This clone was recorded a few times. V usage is TRBV27 and J usage is TRBJ2-5, with 9 bases that match TRBD2. CDR3 size: 15 residues. Germline V CDR1 and CDR2: MNHEY, SMNVEV (reference sequence). The trim removed 5 bases at V and 5 bases at J, leaving 9 bases unmatched. For the CDR3, the DNA is TGTGCCAGCAGTCCACCGGGACTAGCAGGGGAGACCCAGTACTTC. The encoded protein is CASSPPGLAGETQYF.

V usage is TRBV19 and J usage is TRBJ2-4; TRBD2 agrees at 8 bases. Germline CDR1 and CDR2: LNHDA and SQIVND (reference sequence). This CDR3 is built from 17 residues. V lost 1 base and J lost 0; bases outside the gene matches: 5. CDR3 DNA sequence: TGTGCCAGTAGTATAGGAAGCGGGGGAGTAGCCAAAAACATTCAGTACTTC. Amino acid sequence: CASSIGSGGVAKNIQYF.

The chain uses TRBV15 and TRBJ2-7; TRBD1 agrees at 11 bases. The CDR3 contains 16 residues. The germline gives CDR1 LNHNV, CDR2 YYDKDF (reference sequence). Trimming at V came to 4 bases and at J to 5 bases, leaving 10 bases not matched to a gene. CDR3 nucleotides: TGTGCCACCAGCATAGGGGGGACAGGGGGTGTCCACGAGCAGTACTTC. The encoded protein is CATSIGGTGGVHEQYF.